This is a list of T cell receptor beta chains from one sample in a study of T-cell memory formation after mild COVID-19. One entry per CDR3 protein, called by TCRdb with MiXCR from the 5' RACE reads. The sample shows a few hundred thousand distinct CDR3 sequences, roughly 8.2% of them seen only once. The sample taken for sequencing was PBMCs or a T cell subset sorted from them (not recorded which). These receptors were collected from a man younger than 35 who had mild COVID-19 (a few samples of this study predate the infection). Cell type and time point are not known. Both conserved end residues are part of each CDR3. The D gene is left open where the match is weak. The size of a clone is reported for some rows only, either as once, few or many, or as a class for expanded clones.

d_call,clone_size,j_call,v_call,cdr3_aa,cdr3_nt
.,.,TRBJ2-3,TRBV6-5,CASSQGLTTDTQYF,TGTGCCAGCAGCCAGGGACTGACTACAGATACGCAGTATTTT
TRBD2,many,TRBJ2-1,TRBV9,CASSVGRLAGGLRSYNEQFF,TGTGCCAGCAGCGTAGGGAGGCTAGCGGGGGGGCTCCGTTCCTACAATGAGCAGTTCTTC
.,.,TRBJ1-4,TRBV6-2/TRBV6-3,CASSYSRRSEEKLFF,TGTGCCAGCAGTTACTCGCGGAGGTCTGAGGAAAAACTGTTTTTT
TRBD2,few,TRBJ2-3,TRBV28,CASSLAGGPPDTQYF,TGTGCCAGCAGCTTAGCGGGGGGACCTCCAGATACGCAGTATTTT
TRBD2,.,TRBJ2-3,TRBV7-3,CASSHTRAGGHTDTQYF,TGTGCCAGCAGCCATACTAGAGCGGGGGGCCACACAGATACGCAGTATTTT
TRBD2,many,TRBJ2-1,TRBV2,CAAGGAQFF,TGTGCCGCGGGGGGGGCGCAGTTCTTC
.,few,TRBJ1-5,TRBV4-1,CASSQDGNQPQHF,TGCGCCAGCAGCCAAGATGGCAATCAGCCCCAGCATTTT
.,.,TRBJ2-3,TRBV20-1,CSAPRPGGTDTQYF,TGCAGTGCTCCTCGCCCTGGGGGCACAGATACGCAGTATTTT
TRBD1,few,TRBJ2-2,TRBV10-3,CAIGQENTGELFF,TGTGCCATCGGACAGGAGAACACCGGGGAGCTGTTTTTT
TRBD2,.,TRBJ2-1,TRBV10-3,CAISERGSSGNEQFF,TGTGCCATCAGTGAGCGGGGAAGTAGCGGGAATGAGCAGTTCTTC
TRBD1,few,TRBJ2-7,TRBV4-1,CASSQTGGSFWQYF,TGCGCCAGCAGCCAGACAGGGGGGAGTTTTTGGCAGTACTTC
TRBD1,.,TRBJ1-5,TRBV28,CASSRGRRQPQHF,TGTGCCAGCAGCAGGGGGCGCCGGCAGCCCCAGCATTTT
.,few,TRBJ1-6,TRBV28,CASSLDGPGTSGGSPLHF,TGTGCCAGCAGTTTAGATGGTCCGGGGACCTCCGGTGGCTCACCCCTCCACTTT
TRBD1,.,TRBJ2-2,TRBV7-6,CASGQTGTGATGELFF,TGTGCCAGTGGTCAAACCGGGACAGGCGCCACCGGGGAGCTGTTTTTT
.,.,TRBJ2-3,TRBV20-1,CSAARAARDTDTQYF,TGCAGTGCTGCCCGGGCCGCAAGGGACACAGATACGCAGTATTTT
.,few,TRBJ2-3,TRBV7-2,CASSGTPFVGNTQYF,TGTGCCTCATCCGGGACACCGTTTGTAGGGAATACGCAGTATTTT
TRBD1,many,TRBJ2-3,TRBV7-2,CASSRRDRGADTQYF,TGTGCCAGCAGCCGCCGGGACAGGGGGGCAGATACGCAGTATTTT
TRBD1,.,TRBJ1-2,TRBV6-5,CASSPGQGALSYTF,TGTGCCAGCAGTCCCGGACAGGGGGCCCTCAGCTACACCTTC